The clone carrying this T cell receptor (beta chain) has more than one count but fewer than ten. The data stem from a study of early T cells in non-severe SARS-CoV-2 infection. About the research overall: The sequenced material was bulk RNA from unsorted whole blood, and its chains were unpaired.

V trimming: 4 bases; J trimming: 3 bases; junction bases outside the gene matches: 5. This CDR3 contains 14 residues. The V gene's germline CDR1 is DFQATT and CDR2 SNEGSKA (reference sequence). From the 5' RACE reads, TCRdb called clonotypes with MiXCR, one entry per CDR3 protein. The sample has tens of thousands of distinct CDR3 sequences; about 14% are singletons. The receptor comes from an adult who was a healthcare worker with PCR-confirmed SARS-CoV-2 infection or an uninfected control (not recorded which). The source material was whole blood, sampled at baseline. The V and J genes are TRBV20-1 and TRBJ2-2; 7 positions agree with TRBD1. The CDR3 coding sequence is TGCAGTGCTACCCGACAGGGAGACACCGGGGAGCTGTTTTTT. Its protein product is CSATRQGDTGELFF.